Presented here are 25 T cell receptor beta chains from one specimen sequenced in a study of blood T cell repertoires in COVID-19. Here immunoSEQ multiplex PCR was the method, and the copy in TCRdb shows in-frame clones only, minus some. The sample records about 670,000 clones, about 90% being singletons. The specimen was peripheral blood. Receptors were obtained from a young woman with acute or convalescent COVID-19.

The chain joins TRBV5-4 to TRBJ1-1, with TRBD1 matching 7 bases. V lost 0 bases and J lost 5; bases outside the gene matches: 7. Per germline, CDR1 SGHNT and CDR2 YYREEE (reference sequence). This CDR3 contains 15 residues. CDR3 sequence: CASSLANRGTTEAFF. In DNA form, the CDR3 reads TGTGCCAGCAGCTTGGCCAACAGGGGAACTACTGAAGCTTTCTTT.

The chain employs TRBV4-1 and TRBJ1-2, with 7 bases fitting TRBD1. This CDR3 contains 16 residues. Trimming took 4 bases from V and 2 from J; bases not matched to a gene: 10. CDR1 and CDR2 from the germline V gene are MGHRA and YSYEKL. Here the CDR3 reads CASSRLLGRGNYGYTF. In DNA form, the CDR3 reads TGCGCCAGCAGCCGGCTTTTGGGCAGGGGGAACTATGGCTACACCTTC.

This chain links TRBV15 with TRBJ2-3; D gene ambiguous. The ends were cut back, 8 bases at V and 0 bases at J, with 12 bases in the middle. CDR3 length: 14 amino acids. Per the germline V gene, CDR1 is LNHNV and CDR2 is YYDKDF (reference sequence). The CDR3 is CATSPEWSTDTQYF. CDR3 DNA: TGTGCCACCTCGCCGGAGTGGAGCACAGATACGCAGTATTTT.

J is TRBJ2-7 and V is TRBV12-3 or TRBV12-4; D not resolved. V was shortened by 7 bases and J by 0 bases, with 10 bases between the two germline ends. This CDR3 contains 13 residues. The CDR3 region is CASKTTSSYEQYF. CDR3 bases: TGTGCCAGCAAAACAACAAGCTCCTACGAGCAGTACTTC.

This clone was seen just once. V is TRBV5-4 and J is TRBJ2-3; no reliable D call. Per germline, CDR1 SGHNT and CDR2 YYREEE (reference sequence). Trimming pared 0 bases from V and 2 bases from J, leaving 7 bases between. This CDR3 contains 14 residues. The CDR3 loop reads CASSLGQITDTQYF. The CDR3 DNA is TGTGCCAGCAGCTTGGGGCAAATCACAGATACGCAGTATTTT.

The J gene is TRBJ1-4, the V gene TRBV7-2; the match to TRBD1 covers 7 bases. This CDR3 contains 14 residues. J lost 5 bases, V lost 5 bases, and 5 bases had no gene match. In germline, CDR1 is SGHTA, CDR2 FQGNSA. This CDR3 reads CASSVGQLNEKLFF. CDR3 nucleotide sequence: TGTGCCAGCAGCGTGGGACAGCTCAATGAAAAACTGTTTTTT.

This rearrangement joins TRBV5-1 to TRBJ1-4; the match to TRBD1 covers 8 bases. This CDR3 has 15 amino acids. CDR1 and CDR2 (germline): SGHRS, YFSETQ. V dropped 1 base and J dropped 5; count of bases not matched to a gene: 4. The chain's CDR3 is CASSLYQGANEKLFF. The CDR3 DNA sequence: TGCGCCAGCAGCTTGTACCAGGGGGCGAATGAAAAACTGTTTTTT.

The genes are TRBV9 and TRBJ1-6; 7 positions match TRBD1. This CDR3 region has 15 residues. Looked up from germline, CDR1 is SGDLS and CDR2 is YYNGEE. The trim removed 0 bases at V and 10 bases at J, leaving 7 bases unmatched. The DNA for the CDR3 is TGTGCCAGCAGCGTAGTCGACAGGGCAGTCTCACCCCTCCACTTT. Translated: CASSVVDRAVSPLHF.

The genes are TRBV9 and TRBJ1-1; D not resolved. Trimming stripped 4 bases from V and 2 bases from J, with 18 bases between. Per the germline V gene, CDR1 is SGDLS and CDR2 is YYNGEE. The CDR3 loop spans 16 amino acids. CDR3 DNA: TGTGCCAGCAGCTCCCTCCCAGGAGGGTTAAACACTGAAGCTTTCTTT. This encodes CASSSLPGGLNTEAFF.

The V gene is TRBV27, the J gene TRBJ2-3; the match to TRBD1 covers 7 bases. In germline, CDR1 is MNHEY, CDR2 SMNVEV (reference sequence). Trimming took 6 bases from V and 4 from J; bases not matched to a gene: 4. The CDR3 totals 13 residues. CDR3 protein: CASSRQGADTQYF. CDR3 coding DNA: TGTGCCAGCAGCCGACAGGGAGCAGATACGCAGTATTTT.

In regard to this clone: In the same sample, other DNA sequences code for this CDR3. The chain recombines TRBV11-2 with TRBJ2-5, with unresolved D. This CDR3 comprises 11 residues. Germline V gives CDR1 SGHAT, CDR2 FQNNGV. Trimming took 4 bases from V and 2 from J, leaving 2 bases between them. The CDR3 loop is CASSSQETQYF. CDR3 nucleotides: TGTGCCAGCAGCTCTCAAGAGACCCAGTACTTC.

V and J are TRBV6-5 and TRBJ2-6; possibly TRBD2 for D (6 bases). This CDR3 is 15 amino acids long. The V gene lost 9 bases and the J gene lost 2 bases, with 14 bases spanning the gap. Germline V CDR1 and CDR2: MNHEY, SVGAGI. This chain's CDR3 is CASYLGGAGANVLTF. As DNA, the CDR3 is TGTGCCAGTTACTTAGGAGGGGCTGGGGCCAACGTCCTGACTTTC.

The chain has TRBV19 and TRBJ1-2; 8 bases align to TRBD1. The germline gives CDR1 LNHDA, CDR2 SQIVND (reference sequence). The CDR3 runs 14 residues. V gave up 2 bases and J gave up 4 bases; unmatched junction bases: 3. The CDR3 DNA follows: TGTGCCAGTAGTATAACAGGGGGAGGCTATGGCTACACCTTC. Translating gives CASSITGGGYGYTF.

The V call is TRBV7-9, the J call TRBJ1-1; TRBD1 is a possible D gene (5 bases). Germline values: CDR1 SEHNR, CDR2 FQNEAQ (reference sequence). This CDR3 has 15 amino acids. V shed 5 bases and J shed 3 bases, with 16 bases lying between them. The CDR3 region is CASSRDSRGDTEAFF. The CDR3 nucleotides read TGTGCCAGCAGCCGGGACTCGAGAGGGGACACTGAAGCTTTCTTT.

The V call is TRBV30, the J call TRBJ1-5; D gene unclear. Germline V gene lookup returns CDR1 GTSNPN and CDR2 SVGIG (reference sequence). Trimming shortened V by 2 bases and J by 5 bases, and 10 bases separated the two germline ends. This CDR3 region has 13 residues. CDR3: CAWSYLGDQPQHF. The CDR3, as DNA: TGTGCCTGGAGTTATTTGGGAGATCAGCCCCAGCATTTT.

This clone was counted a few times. CDR3 region: CASSEADGGGETQYF. For the CDR3, the DNA is TGTGCCAGCAGTGAAGCGGACGGAGGTGGGGAGACCCAGTACTTC. The J gene is TRBJ2-5, the V gene TRBV6-1; a weak D match, TRBD2 (5 bases). This CDR3 has 15 amino acids. Germline assignment: CDR1 MNHNS and CDR2 SASEGT. Trimming pared 0 bases from V and 5 bases from J, leaving 13 bases between.

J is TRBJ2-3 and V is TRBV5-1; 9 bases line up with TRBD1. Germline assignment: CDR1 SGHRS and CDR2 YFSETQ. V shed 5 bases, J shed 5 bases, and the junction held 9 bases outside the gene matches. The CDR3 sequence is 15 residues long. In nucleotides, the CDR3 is TGCGCCAGCAGTGACACAGGGGGCTGGGGAGATACGCAGTATTTT. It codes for CASSDTGGWGDTQYF.

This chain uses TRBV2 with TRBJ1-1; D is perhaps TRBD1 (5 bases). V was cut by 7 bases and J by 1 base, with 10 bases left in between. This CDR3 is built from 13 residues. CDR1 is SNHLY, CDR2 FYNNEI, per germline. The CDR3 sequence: CASNVQENTEAFF. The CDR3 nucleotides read TGTGCCAGCAATGTACAGGAGAACACTGAAGCTTTCTTT. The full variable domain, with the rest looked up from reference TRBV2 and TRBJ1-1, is EPEVTQTPSHQVTQMGQEVILRCVPISNHLYFYWYRQILGQKVEFLVSFYNNEISEKSEIFDDQFSVERPDGSNFTLKIRSTKLEDSAMYFCASNVQENTEAFFGQGTRLTVV.

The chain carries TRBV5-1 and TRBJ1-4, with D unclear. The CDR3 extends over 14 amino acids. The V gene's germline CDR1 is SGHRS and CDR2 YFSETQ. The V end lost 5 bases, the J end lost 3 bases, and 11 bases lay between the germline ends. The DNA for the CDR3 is TGCGCCAGCAGGAGCGGGCTTGCTAATGAAAAACTGTTTTTT. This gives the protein CASRSGLANEKLFF.

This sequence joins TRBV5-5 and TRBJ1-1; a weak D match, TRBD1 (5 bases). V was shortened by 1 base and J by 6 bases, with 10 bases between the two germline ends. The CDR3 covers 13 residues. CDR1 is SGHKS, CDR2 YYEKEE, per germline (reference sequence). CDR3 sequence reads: CASSLFTGAEAFF. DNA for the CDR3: TGTGCCAGCAGCTTGTTTACGGGGGCTGAAGCTTTCTTT.

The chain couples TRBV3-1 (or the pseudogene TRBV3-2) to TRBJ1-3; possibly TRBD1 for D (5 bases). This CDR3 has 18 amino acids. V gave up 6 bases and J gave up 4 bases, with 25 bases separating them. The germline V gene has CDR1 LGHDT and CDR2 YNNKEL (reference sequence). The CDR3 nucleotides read TGTGCCAGCAGTATAGGACATGAGGTGATTTTGGGGGGAAACACCATATATTTT. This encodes CASSIGHEVILGGNTIYF.

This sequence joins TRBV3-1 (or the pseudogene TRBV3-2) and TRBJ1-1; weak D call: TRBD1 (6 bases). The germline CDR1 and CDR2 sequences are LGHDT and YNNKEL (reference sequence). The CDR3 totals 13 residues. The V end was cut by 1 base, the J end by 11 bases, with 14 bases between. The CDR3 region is CASSQVEGRGAFF. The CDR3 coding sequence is TGTGCCAGCAGCCAAGTCGAGGGGAGGGGGGCTTTCTTT.

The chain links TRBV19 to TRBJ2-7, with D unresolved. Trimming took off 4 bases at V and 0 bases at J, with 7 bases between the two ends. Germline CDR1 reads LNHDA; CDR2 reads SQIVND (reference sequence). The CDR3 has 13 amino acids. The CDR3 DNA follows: TGTGCCAGTAGTACGCCGGGCTCCTACGAGCAGTACTTC. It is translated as CASSTPGSYEQYF.

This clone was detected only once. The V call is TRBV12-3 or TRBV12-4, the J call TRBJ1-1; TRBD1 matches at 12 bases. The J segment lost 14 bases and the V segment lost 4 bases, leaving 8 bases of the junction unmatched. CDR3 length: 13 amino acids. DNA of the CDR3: TGTGCCAGCAGTTGGGGGACAGGGGGCACTGGATTCTTT. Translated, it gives CASSWGTGGTGFF.

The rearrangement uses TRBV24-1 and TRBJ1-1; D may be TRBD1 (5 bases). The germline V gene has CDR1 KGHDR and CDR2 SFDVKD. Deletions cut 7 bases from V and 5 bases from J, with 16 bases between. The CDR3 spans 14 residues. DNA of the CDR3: TGTGCCACCAGGGGAACTCAGGGTCGGACTGAAGCTTTCTTT. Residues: CATRGTQGRTEAFF.